The clone carrying this T cell receptor (beta chain) was counted only a few times. Antigen: not known. The CDR3 has 17 amino acids. The source of the sample is a study of cytomegalovirus exposure and HLA in healthy donors. Study conclusions and caveats: A missense variant in DCLRE1C was later tied to TCR beta V- and J-gene trimming. As a later analysis showed, several of the most significant clusters appeared to be linked to common viral pathogens.

The PCR had 60 Vbeta and 13 Jbeta primers. Measured with immunoSEQ multiplex PCR; TCRdb has only the in-frame clones, and not every one. The sample holds approximately 150,000 clones; 70% to 80% are singletons and the top ten take 9% to 10%. The V and J genes are TRBV21-1 and TRBJ2-5; the D segment call TRBD1 is taken from the table without a DNA check. TRBV21-1 constitutes a pseudogene. Sequencing used PBMCs. The source of this sequence is a man between 18 and 29 years old in good health and CMV-seropositive. CDR3 loop: CASSKGGDSWGQETQYF. CDR3 nucleotides: TGTGCCAGCAGCAAAGGAGGGGACAGTTGGGGGCAAGAGACCCAGTACTTC.